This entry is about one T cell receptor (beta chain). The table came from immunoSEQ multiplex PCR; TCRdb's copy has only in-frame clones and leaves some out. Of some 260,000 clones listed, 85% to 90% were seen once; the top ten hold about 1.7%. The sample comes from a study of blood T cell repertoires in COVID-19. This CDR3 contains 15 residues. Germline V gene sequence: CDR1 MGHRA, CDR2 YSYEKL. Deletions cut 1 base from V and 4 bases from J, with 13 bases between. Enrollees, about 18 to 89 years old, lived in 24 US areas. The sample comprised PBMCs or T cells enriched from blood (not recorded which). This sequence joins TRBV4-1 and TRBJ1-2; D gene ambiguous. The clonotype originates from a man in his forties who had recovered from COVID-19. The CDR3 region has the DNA TGCGCCAGCAGCCAAGGTCGTTCGCGGTCCTATGGCTACACCTTC. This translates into CASSQGRSRSYGYTF.